Each of the 19 T cell receptor beta chains below was sequenced from the same sample in a study of cytomegalovirus exposure and HLA in healthy donors. Sequenced by immunoSEQ multiplex PCR; TCRdb stores in-frame clones only, minus some. The sample lists fewer than 200,000 clones; 96% were seen once. The source material was PBMCs. The receptors were sampled from a woman younger than 35 in good health and CMV-seronegative.

The V call is TRBV11-2, the J call TRBJ2-7, with a tentative D call TRBD1 (6 bases). Trimming left V 1 base short and J 2 bases short, with 9 bases between. Germline V gene lookup returns CDR1 SGHAT and CDR2 FQNNGV. The CDR3 spans 14 residues. The CDR3 DNA reads as TGTGCCAGCAGCTTAGGGGGGCTTACCTACGAGCAGTACTTC. Encoded protein: CASSLGGLTYEQYF.

The gene calls are TRBV6-5 and TRBJ2-3; the match to TRBD2 covers 7 bases. J was trimmed by 3 bases and V by 6 bases; bases with no gene match: 9. Germline CDR1 reads MNHEY; CDR2 reads SVGAGI. The CDR3 spans 15 residues. The CDR3 DNA follows: TGTGCCAGCAGACTCTTGAAGGGAGGGACAGATACGCAGTATTTT. Translated: CASRLLKGGTDTQYF.

The chain joins TRBV4-1 to TRBJ2-5; D gene uncertain. The CDR3 is 13 residues long. CDR1 MGHRA and CDR2 YSYEKL come from the germline V gene. Trimming removed 6 bases at V and 1 base at J, with 9 bases between. The CDR3 DNA reads as TGCGCCAGCAGTTCTACCGTCCAAGAGACCCAGTACTTC. Amino acid sequence: CASSSTVQETQYF.

This sequence joins TRBV9 and TRBJ2-5, with 7 bases identical to TRBD1. V was clipped by 2 bases and J by 5 bases; unmatched bases: 3. In germline, CDR1 is SGDLS, CDR2 YYNGEE. The CDR3 contains 13 residues. CDR3 loop: CASSVLQGETQYF. In nucleotides, the CDR3 is TGTGCCAGCAGCGTGTTACAGGGGGAGACCCAGTACTTC.

The chain joins TRBV9 to TRBJ2-1, with 9 bases aligning to TRBD2. This CDR3 has 15 residues. The V gene end was trimmed by 3 bases and the J gene end by 5 bases; junction bases not matched to a gene: 6. Germline V gene data show CDR1 as SGDLS and CDR2 as YYNGEE. CDR3 nucleotides: TGTGCCAGCAGCGGGTGGCTAGCGGGGAACAATGAGCAGTTCTTC. Translating it yields CASSGWLAGNNEQFF.

This chain links TRBV6-6 with TRBJ2-2; D unresolved. The CDR3 length is 14 residues. Germline CDR1 reads MNHNY; CDR2 reads SVGAGI (reference sequence). The germline V and J ends were trimmed by 0 bases and 6 bases, with 8 bases remaining between them. CDR3 in amino acids: CASSYSRMAGELFF. CDR3 DNA sequence: TGTGCCAGCAGTTACTCGAGAATGGCCGGGGAGCTGTTTTTT.

The CDR3 coding sequence is TGCGCCAGCACCCAGCCTGGGGCGAACACTGAAGCTTTCTTT. Its protein product is CASTQPGANTEAFF. V and J are TRBV4-3 and TRBJ1-1; TRBD1 might be the D (5 bases). Germline V gene sequence: CDR1 LGHNA, CDR2 YSLEER. The CDR3 sequence is 14 residues long. The V end lost 7 bases, the J end lost 1 base, and 13 bases lay between the germline ends.

The gene calls are TRBV4-2 and TRBJ1-3; D call uncertain. This CDR3 region has 15 residues. Trimming pared 4 bases from V and 0 bases from J, leaving 10 bases between. CDR1 is LGHNA, CDR2 YNFKEQ, per germline. As DNA, the CDR3 is TGTGCCAGCAGCCCCTCAGTTTCCTCTGGAAACACCATATATTTT. Translating it yields CASSPSVSSGNTIYF.

The CDR3 loop is CASSLRAGLLYEQYF. CDR3 DNA: TGTGCCAGCAGCTTAAGAGCGGGCCTTCTCTACGAGCAGTACTTC. This chain joins TRBV7-8 and TRBJ2-7; D may be TRBD2 (6 bases). With 2 bases removed from V and 3 bases from J, the gap between germline ends came to 14 bases. This CDR3 has 15 amino acids. From germline, CDR1 is SGHVS and CDR2 FQNEAQ. The variable domain in full, with the rest retrieved from reference TRBV7-8 and TRBJ2-7, is GAGVSQSPRYKVAKRGQDVALRCDPISGHVSLFWYQQALGQGPEFLTYFQNEAQLDKSGLPSDRFFAERPEGSVSTLKIQRTQQEDSAVYLCASSLRAGLLYEQYFGPGTRLTVT.

Only one count was recorded for this clone. Other DNA sequences in this specimen translate into the identical CDR3. This chain joins TRBV29-1 and TRBJ1-1; D gene unclear. Germline V gene data show CDR1 as SQVTM and CDR2 as ANQGSEA. There are 11 residues in the CDR3. V was cut by 5 bases and J by 2 bases, with 6 bases left in between. This CDR3 reads CSVSGNTEAFF. Written as DNA, the CDR3 is TGCAGCGTTTCGGGAAACACTGAAGCTTTCTTT. Full variable domain (outside the CDR3, taken from reference TRBV29-1 and TRBJ1-1): SAVISQKPSRDICQRGTSLTIQCQVDSQVTMMFWYRQQPGQSLTLIATANQGSEATYESGFVIDKFPISRPNLTFSTLTVSNMSPEDSSIYLCSVSGNTEAFFGQGTRLTVV.

The chain uses TRBV27 and TRBJ2-3; TRBD1 agrees at 7 bases. The CDR3 length is 17 residues. With V trimmed by 4 bases and J by 2 bases, 12 bases remained unmatched. Germline V gives CDR1 MNHEY, CDR2 SMNVEV (reference sequence). The CDR3 bases are TGTGCCAGCAGTTCCCGCGCAGGGGGACCCTACACAGATACGCAGTATTTT. It specifies CASSSRAGGPYTDTQYF.

This chain joins TRBV12-5 and TRBJ1-1, with unresolved D. Trimming left V 2 bases short and J 4 bases short, with 20 bases between. Germline CDR1 LGHNT, CDR2 FRNRAP. The CDR3 totals 17 residues. This CDR3 is CASGLPPWESPSTEAFF. Written as DNA, the CDR3 is TGTGCTAGTGGTTTGCCCCCGTGGGAGTCCCCGAGCACTGAAGCTTTCTTT.

V and J are TRBV18 and TRBJ2-7; 9 bases are shared with TRBD1. The CDR3 covers 14 residues. Germline V gene sequence: CDR1 KGHSH, CDR2 LQKENI. The trim removed 2 bases at V and 6 bases at J, leaving 5 bases unmatched. CDR3 bases: TGTGCCAGCTCACCAGGTACAGGGGGCCGCGAGCAGTACTTC. This gives the protein CASSPGTGGREQYF.

V usage is TRBV5-1 and J usage is TRBJ2-3; 10 bases match TRBD2. Looked up from germline, CDR1 is SGHRS and CDR2 is YFSETQ. V shed 0 bases, J shed 6 bases, and the junction held 4 bases outside the gene matches. CDR3 length: 15 amino acids. This CDR3 reads CASSLASGGADTQYF. CDR3 DNA sequence: TGCGCCAGCAGCTTGGCCAGCGGGGGGGCGGATACGCAGTATTTT.

The V call is TRBV19, the J call TRBJ2-5; D is perhaps TRBD1 (6 bases). Trimming removed 5 bases at V and 7 bases at J, with 17 bases between. The CDR3 extends over 14 amino acids. Germline V gene sequence: CDR1 LNHDA, CDR2 SQIVND (reference sequence). CDR3 DNA: TGTGCCAGTAGTGAACACAGGGATCCGGTGACCCAGTACTTC. As protein: CASSEHRDPVTQYF. Based on the CDR3 plus reference TRBV19 and TRBJ2-5, the full variable domain is DGGITQSPKYLFRKEGQNVTLSCEQNLNHDAMYWYRQDPGQGLRLIYYSQIVNDFQKGDIAEGYSVSREKKESFPLTVTSAQKNPTAFYLCASSEHRDPVTQYFGPGTRLLVL.

A few counts support this clone. The chain employs TRBV5-1 and TRBJ2-7; D perhaps matches TRBD2 (5 bases). The CDR3 spans 14 residues. Trimming removed 0 bases from V and 5 bases from J, with 12 bases in between. The germline V gene has CDR1 SGHRS and CDR2 YFSETQ. The CDR3 bases are TGCGCCAGCAGCTTGGCCTTCCGGGAAGACGAGCAGTACTTC. Protein: CASSLAFREDEQYF.

The chain couples TRBV10-2 to TRBJ1-6, with 8 bases identical to TRBD1. The V and J ends lost 7 bases and 9 bases, in that order; junction bases with no gene match: 8. Germline V gene data show CDR1 as WSHSY and CDR2 as SAAADI. CDR3 length: 14 amino acids. The CDR3 loop is CASIGGQGGSPLHF. The CDR3 coding sequence is TGCGCCAGCATTGGAGGACAGGGAGGTTCACCCCTCCACTTT.

The chain is built from TRBV7-9 and TRBJ2-7; D is unresolved. V was clipped by 1 base and J by 0 bases, with 13 bases between them. The CDR3 is 16 residues long. CDR1 and CDR2 (germline): SEHNR, FQNEAQ (reference sequence). CDR3: CASSLDFKASSYEQYF. The CDR3 region has the DNA TGTGCCAGCAGCTTAGATTTCAAGGCTAGCTCCTACGAGCAGTACTTC.

The rearrangement links TRBV10-3 to TRBJ1-5; TRBD1 aligns across 9 bases. Germline assignment: CDR1 ENHRY and CDR2 SYGVKD. The CDR3 is 13 residues long. V shed 8 bases, J shed 7 bases, and the junction held 6 bases outside the gene matches. The CDR3, as DNA: TGTGCCATCGGGGGACAGGGTTTCCAGCCCCAGCATTTT. This sequence encodes CAIGGQGFQPQHF.